This T cell receptor (beta chain) appears in the sequencing data of a study of OX40 agonist ivuxolimab in advanced cancers. CDR3 length equals 16 residues. The trim removed 3 bases at V and 9 bases at J, leaving 13 bases unmatched. The germline CDR1 and CDR2 sequences are LNHNV and YYDKDF (reference sequence). Only in-frame clones appear in the TCRdb table, and some are missing; sequencing was by immunoSEQ multiplex PCR. The sample lists over 85,000 clones, roughly 87% occurring once. This chain links TRBV15 with TRBJ2-1; 8 bases agree with TRBD2. The sequence derives from an adult with an advanced solid tumor such as melanoma, head and neck, liver or kidney cancer. The starting material was CD4+ or CD8+ T cells sorted from blood, obtained in a trial of the OX40 agonist ivuxolimab. This CDR3 is CATSRGGLAGGVEQFF. The CDR3 DNA is TGTGCCACCAGCAGGGGTGGACTAGCAGGAGGTGTTGAGCAGTTCTTC.